The entry below describes one TCR beta chain. Trimming shortened V by 0 bases and J by 4 bases, and 10 bases separated the two germline ends. Germline V gene data show CDR1 as SGDLS and CDR2 as YYNGEE. The CDR3 spans 15 residues. The assay was immunoSEQ multiplex PCR, and TCRdb's table has in-frame clones only and misses some. The table shows 200,000 to 250,000 clones, with about 87% occurring only once. The record originates from a study of blood T cell repertoires in COVID-19. This receptor was identified in a woman in her twenties or thirties who had been exposed to COVID-19. What was sequenced was PBMCs or T cells enriched from blood (not recorded which). The chain links TRBV9 to TRBJ2-2, with D perhaps TRBD2 (6 bases). CDR3 in DNA: TGTGCCAGCAGCGTAGTAGGTAGCGGCACCGGGGAGCTGTTTTTT. Amino acids: CASSVVGSGTGELFF.